A single sample is the source of the 3 T cell receptor beta chains below, sequenced in a study of T cell responses to AZD1222 COVID-19 vaccine. TCRdb's table, derived via immunoSEQ multiplex PCR, lists solely in-frame clones and lacks some. The data contain about 110,000 clones, around 90% of them singletons. Source: peripheral blood, taken on day 0 of AZD1222 vaccination. The source of these receptors is an adult in good health.

The chain joins TRBV11-3 to TRBJ1-4; no clear D. Per the germline V gene, CDR1 is SGHNT and CDR2 is YENEEA. Trimming removed 1 base from V and 0 bases from J, with 9 bases in between. CDR3 length: 16 residues. CDR3 sequence reads: CASSLGRGATNEKLFF. Here the CDR3 DNA reads TGTGCCAGCAGCTTAGGACGGGGTGCAACTAATGAAAAACTGTTTTTT.

V usage is TRBV10-3 and J usage is TRBJ2-5; possibly TRBD1 for D (5 bases). The V and J ends lost 6 bases and 2 bases respectively, with 13 bases between them. The CDR3 runs 14 residues. Looked up from germline, CDR1 is ENHRY and CDR2 is SYGVKD. The CDR3 sequence is CAISNTAGQETQYF. CDR3 nucleotides: TGTGCCATCAGCAATACAGCAGGGCAAGAGACCCAGTACTTC.

This rearrangement joins TRBV30 to TRBJ1-3; 7 bases line up with TRBD1. This CDR3 contains 14 residues. V was clipped by 8 bases and J by 8 bases; unmatched bases: 15. Germline V gene data show CDR1 as GTSNPN and CDR2 as SVGIG (reference sequence). For the CDR3, the DNA is TGTGCCGTAAGAGGCAGGGGGATCGAGGACACCATATATTTT. Its protein is CAVRGRGIEDTIYF.